This TCR beta chain was recorded in a study of blood T cell repertoires in COVID-19. Study summary: COVID-19 samples from acute and convalescent phases originated in the United States, Italy and Spain. The analysed material was cDNA or gDNA that came from T cells, B-cell-depleted T cells, or PBMCs.

The table came from immunoSEQ multiplex PCR; TCRdb's copy has only in-frame clones and leaves some out. The sample contains some 200,000 clones, about 85% of which appear only once. The sequence was obtained from a man in his 70s with acute or convalescent COVID-19. Sequenced: peripheral blood.

CDR3 in amino acids: CASSIGRNGGTNEQFF. The CDR3 DNA reads TGTGCCAGTAGTATAGGCCGGAATGGCGGGACCAATGAGCAGTTCTTC. The chain combines TRBV19 with TRBJ2-1; D is possibly TRBD2 (6 bases). V lost 1 base to trimming and J lost 6 bases, with 16 bases between them. CDR1 is LNHDA, CDR2 SQIVND, per germline (reference sequence). CDR3 size: 16 residues.